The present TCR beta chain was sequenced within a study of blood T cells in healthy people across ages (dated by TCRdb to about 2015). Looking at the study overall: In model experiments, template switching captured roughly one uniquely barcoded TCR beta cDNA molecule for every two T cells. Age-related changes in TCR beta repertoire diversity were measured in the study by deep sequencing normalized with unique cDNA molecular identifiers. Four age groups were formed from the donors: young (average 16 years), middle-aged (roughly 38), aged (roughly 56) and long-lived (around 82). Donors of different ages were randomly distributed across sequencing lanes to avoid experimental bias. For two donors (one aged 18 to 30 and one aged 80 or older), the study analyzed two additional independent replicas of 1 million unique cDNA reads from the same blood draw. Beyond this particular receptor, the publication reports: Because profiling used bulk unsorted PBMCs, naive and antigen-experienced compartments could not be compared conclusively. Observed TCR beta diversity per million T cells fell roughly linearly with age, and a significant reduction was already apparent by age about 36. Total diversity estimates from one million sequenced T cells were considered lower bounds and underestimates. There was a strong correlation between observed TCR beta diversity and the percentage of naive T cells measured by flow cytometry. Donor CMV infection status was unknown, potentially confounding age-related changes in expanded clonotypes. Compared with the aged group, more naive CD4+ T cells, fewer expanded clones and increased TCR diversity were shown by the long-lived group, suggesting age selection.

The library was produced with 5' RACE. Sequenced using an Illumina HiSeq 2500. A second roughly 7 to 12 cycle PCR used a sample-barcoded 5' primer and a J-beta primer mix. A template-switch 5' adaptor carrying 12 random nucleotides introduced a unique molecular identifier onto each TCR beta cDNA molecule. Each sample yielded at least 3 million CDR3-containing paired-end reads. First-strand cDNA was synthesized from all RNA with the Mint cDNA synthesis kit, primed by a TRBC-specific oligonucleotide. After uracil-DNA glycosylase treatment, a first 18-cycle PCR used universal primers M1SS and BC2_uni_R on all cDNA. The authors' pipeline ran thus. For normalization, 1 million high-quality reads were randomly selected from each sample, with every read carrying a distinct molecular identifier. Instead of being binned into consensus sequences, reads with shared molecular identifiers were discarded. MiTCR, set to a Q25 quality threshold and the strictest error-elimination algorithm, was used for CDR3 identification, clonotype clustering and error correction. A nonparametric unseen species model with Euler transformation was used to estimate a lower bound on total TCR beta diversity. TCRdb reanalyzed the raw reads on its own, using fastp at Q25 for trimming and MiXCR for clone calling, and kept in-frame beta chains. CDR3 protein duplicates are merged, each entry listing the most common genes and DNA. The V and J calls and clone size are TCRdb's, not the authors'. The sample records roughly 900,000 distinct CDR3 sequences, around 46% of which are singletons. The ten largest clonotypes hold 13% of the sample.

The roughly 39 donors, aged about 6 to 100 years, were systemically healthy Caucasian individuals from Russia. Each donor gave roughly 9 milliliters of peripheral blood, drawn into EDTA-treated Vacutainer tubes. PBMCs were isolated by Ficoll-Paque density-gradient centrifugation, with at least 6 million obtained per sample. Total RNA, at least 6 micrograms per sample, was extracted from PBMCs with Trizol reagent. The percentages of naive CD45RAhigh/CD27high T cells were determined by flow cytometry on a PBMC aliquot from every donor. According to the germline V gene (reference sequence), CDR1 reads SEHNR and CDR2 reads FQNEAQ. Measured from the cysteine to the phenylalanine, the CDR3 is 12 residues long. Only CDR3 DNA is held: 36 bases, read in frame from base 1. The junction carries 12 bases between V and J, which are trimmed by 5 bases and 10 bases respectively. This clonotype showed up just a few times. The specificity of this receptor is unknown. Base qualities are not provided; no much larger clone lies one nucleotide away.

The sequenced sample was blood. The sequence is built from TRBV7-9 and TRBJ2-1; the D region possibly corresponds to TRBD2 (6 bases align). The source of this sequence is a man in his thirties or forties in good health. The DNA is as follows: TGTGCCAGCAGCGACGGGGGACGCGAGCAGTTCTTC. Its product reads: CASSDGGREQFF.